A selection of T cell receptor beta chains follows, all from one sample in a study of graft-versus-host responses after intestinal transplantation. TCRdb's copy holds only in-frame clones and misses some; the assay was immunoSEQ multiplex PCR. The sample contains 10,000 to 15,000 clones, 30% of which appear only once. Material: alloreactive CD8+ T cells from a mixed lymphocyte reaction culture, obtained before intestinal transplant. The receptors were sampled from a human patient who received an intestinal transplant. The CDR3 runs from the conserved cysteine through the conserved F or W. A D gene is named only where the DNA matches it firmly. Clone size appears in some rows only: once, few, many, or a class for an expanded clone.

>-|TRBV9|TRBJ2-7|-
CASSLGLGNYEQYF
TGTGCCAGCAGCTTAGGGTTAGGAAACTACGAGCAGTACTTC
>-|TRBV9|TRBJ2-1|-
CASSVAGTSYNEQFF
TGTGCCAGCAGCGTAGCGGGGACCTCCTACAATGAGCAGTTCTTC
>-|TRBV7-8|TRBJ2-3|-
CASSLDGPDTQYF
TGTGCCAGCAGCTTAGATGGTCCGGATACGCAGTATTTT
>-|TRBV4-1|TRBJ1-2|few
CASSQGQGRYGYTF
TGTGCCAGCAGCCAAGGTCAGGGGCGCTATGGCTACACCTTC
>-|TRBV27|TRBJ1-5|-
CASGYSNQPQHF
TGTGCCAGCGGGTATAGCAATCAGCCCCAGCATTTT
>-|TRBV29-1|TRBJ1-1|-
CSVVEGVEAFF
TGCAGCGTTGTAGAGGGGGTGGAAGCTTTCTTT
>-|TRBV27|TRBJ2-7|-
CASTTSRSLGRDEQYF
TGTGCCAGCACTACCTCTCGGTCCCTAGGACGGGACGAGCAGTACTTC
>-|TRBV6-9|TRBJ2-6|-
CASSVRTPYDKVGTF
TGTGCCAGCAGTGTGAGAACGCCTTACGACAAAGTCGGGACTTTC
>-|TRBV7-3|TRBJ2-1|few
CATRGPPNNEQFF
TGTGCCACCAGAGGTCCCCCTAACAATGAGCAGTTCTTC
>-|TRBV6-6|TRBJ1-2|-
CASAQAYKHYGYTF
TGTGCCAGCGCACAAGCGTACAAGCACTATGGCTACACCTTC
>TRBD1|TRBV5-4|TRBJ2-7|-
CASSWGQGVHEQYF
TGTGCCAGCAGCTGGGGACAGGGGGTACACGAGCAGTACTTC
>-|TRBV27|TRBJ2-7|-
CASSLGTGLGEQYF
TGTGCCAGCAGTCTAGGAACGGGGTTAGGGGAGCAGTACTTC
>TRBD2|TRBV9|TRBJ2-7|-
CASSVSGGASYEQYF
TGTGCCAGCAGCGTTAGCGGGGGGGCTTCCTACGAGCAGTACTTC
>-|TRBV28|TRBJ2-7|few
CASSLLVTYEQYF
TGTGCCAGCAGTTTGCTGGTTACCTACGAGCAGTACTTC